These T cell receptor beta chains were read from a single sample in a study of PD-L1 blockade in urothelial cancer. Data came from immunoSEQ multiplex PCR; TCRdb stores just in-frame clones and leaves some out. Of around 32,000 clones in the sample, about 90% were seen once. Sequenced here: PBMCs, sampled around atezolizumab (anti-PD-L1) treatment. The receptors were gathered from a man aged 45-65 years with urothelial cancer. CDR3s include the opening cysteine and the closing phenylalanine or tryptophan.

V,length,CDR3
TRBV6-6,14,CASSYSAGSNTIYF
TRBV19,13,CASSIRDNNEQFF
TRBV7-2,16,CASSPQGRGVYNEQFF
TRBV30,13,CAYKTGFRNTIYF
TRBV5-5,15,CASSKDNPSGNTIYF
TRBV27,16,CASSLSGQGLGNTIYF
TRBV29-1,14,CSVSSGRDTGELFF
TRBV5-1,15,CASSLDSGEYNEQFF
TRBV19,22,CASSIGTQLWDREREGLMEQYF
TRBV6-5,16,CASSYSRDGGTGELFF
TRBV30,14,CAWRIGGDNSPLHF
TRBV7-3,13,CASSSSHTDTQYF
TRBV30,13,CAWSVLGVGEQFF
TRBV7-3,14,CASSLVGGYNEQFF
TRBV25-1,15,CASSEQRTPTDTQYF
TRBV28,13,CAHRLQGTQPQHF
TRBV7-6,18,CASSLGGGMGGSYNEQFF
TRBV5-6,16,CASTPTGGYSYNEQFF
TRBV9,16,CASSVVGGGIPDTQYF
TRBV13,16,CASRLLRGPLSYEQYF
TRBV28,16,CASSSRWAVVGEKLFF
TRBV28,16,CASSSYRGGGNQPQHF
TRBV5-1,15,CASSLVQGSSYEQYF
TRBV19,13,CASSGLQTDTQYF
TRBV30,11,CAWSVSYEQYF
TRBV4-1,10,CASSGAKLFF
TRBV23-1,13,CATPTGMNQPQHF
TRBV18,19,CASSPLTGGGPAKNTEAFF
TRBV5-1,13,CASSSGTSGEQYF
TRBV7-3,13,CASSASQTGELFF
TRBV7-9,15,CASSFSGSSYNEQFF
TRBV20-1,10,CSAGEQPQHF
TRBV2,15,CASRRLAGGPGEQYF
TRBV4-3,17,CASSQVWQGRVSTEAFF
TRBV7-9,18,CASSLDIRRDRGSYEQYF
TRBV29-1,15,CSAAQSMSGNTEAFF
TRBV29-1,14,CSVELPGAGNTIYF
TRBV5-6,15,CASSLYVTGQETQYF
TRBV11-2,17,CASSPNPPGQRREKLFF
TRBV29-1,12,CSVEGGSDGYTF
TRBV25-1,17,CASSTQGTGGRTGELFF
TRBV7-9,14,CASSSVPGLEEQYF